This T cell receptor beta chain was retrieved from a study of regulatory T cells in long-lasting Graves disease. Broader study findings: Lower TCR diversity characterized persistent Graves' patients relative to newly diagnosed patients.

The CDR3 totals 15 residues. Germline CDR1 DFQATT, CDR2 SNEGSKA (reference sequence). V was pared by 6 bases and J by 4 bases, with 19 bases between. The time point is: persistent/refractory GD, antithyroid drugs over 5 years with positive TRAb. RNA extracted from PBMCs served as the sequencing template. Patient provenance is recorded as an endocrinology department in Xi'an, China. As to this clonotype: The antigen remains unidentified.

Assembly of TCR beta libraries relied on iRepertoire HTBI primers together with Arm-PCR of CDR3 regions. One entry per CDR3 protein, called by TCRdb with MiXCR from the multiplex PCR reads. The data show 500,000 to 800,000 distinct CDR3 sequences, around 30% seen once. The chain joins TRBV20-1 to TRBJ1-3; D gene unclear. The TCR comes from a female donor with Graves disease. The material sequenced was peripheral blood mononuclear cells (PBMCs), taken when the disease was refractory, from a patient treated with antithyroid drugs. CDR3 DNA sequence: TGCAGTGCCCAGAGCGCGGGTTCGAGAGGAAACACCATATATTTT. Translated, it gives CSAQSAGSRGNTIYF.